These 24 T cell receptor beta chains were all obtained from the same sample, sequenced in a study of CXCR3-negative and CXCR3-positive naive CD8 T cells. Overall study findings and caveats: CXCR3-expressing naive cells carried TRB CDR3s more hydrophobic than those of CXCR3-negative naive cells.

TRB cDNA was prepared as libraries by UMI-labeled 5' RACE. TCRdb reworked the 5' RACE reads into one entry per CDR3 protein, no DNA. The sample's table shows roughly 6,000 distinct CDR3 sequences. Antigens for these TCRs are unknown. Sequencing input: naive CXCR3+ CD8+ T cells from blood. Subset denoted: CD45RO-CCR7+CD27+CD95- naive CD8+ T cells expressing CXCR3 (TNR3+). These receptors all come from a human donor in good health. Some clones in this sample may be carry-over from other donors' samples.

V and J are TRBV14 and TRBJ2-1. Germline V gene sequence: CDR1 SGHDN, CDR2 FVKESK. The length of the CDR3 is 12 residues. The CDR3: CASSQGYNEQFF.

The chain uses TRBV25-1 and TRBJ1-2; without DNA, the TCRdb call of TRBD1 cannot be checked. CDR3 length: 15 residues. Germline V lookup: CDR1 MGHDK, CDR2 SYGVNS. This CDR3 reads CASSEGQGDNYGYTF.

This clonotype is classed as medium-sized by frequency. This rearrangement joins TRBV4-1 to TRBJ2-7. The CDR3 loop spans 16 amino acids. Per germline, CDR1 MGHRA and CDR2 YSYEKL. CDR3 amino acids: CASSQGVASDSYEQYF.

This clonotype registers medium-sized (0.01 to 0.1%) by frequency. This chain joins TRBV12-3 or TRBV12-4 and TRBJ2-5; TCRdb selects TRBD1, and the lack of DNA leaves this call unchecked. The CDR3 covers 14 residues. CDR3 amino acids: CASTAGTDQVTQYF.

By frequency, this clonotype registers medium-sized. The chain joins TRBV2 to TRBJ1-4; the D gene TCRdb calls, TRBD1, cannot be checked with no DNA. Looked up from germline, CDR1 is SNHLY and CDR2 is FYNNEI. The CDR3 is made up of 14 amino acids. This chain's CDR3 is CASSEAHGGTGKFF.

The rearrangement uses TRBV28 and TRBJ1-5; with no DNA, the TCRdb D assignment of TRBD1 cannot be verified. This CDR3 has 14 residues. Per the germline V gene, CDR1 is MDHEN and CDR2 is SYDVKM. CDR3 sequence: CASSLGRSNQPQHF.

The rearrangement joins TRBV4-2 to TRBJ2-1; TCRdb reports TRBD2, a call that lacks DNA to check it against. From germline, CDR1 is LGHNA and CDR2 YNFKEQ. CDR3 length: 18 residues. CDR3 in amino acids: CASSQDRGLAGGHNEQFF.

Judged by frequency, this clonotype is medium-sized. The chain has TRBV20-1 and TRBJ1-1; TCRdb reports TRBD1, a call that lacks DNA to check it against. Germline V gives CDR1 DFQATT, CDR2 SNEGSKA (reference sequence). The CDR3 covers 12 residues. The CDR3 sequence: CSAGTGALEAFF.

The chain employs TRBV19 and TRBJ2-1; TCRdb lists TRBD1, though no DNA is available to test this call. This CDR3 has 15 amino acids. The germline V gene encodes CDR1 LNHDA and CDR2 SQIVND (reference sequence). CDR3 region: CASSQQGIGFDEQFF.

The chain carries TRBV25-1 and TRBJ1-5; TCRdb outputs TRBD1, but without DNA this stays unchecked. The CDR3 totals 14 residues. The germline CDR1 and CDR2 sequences are MGHDK and SYGVNS. CDR3 protein: CASSDRADNQPQHF.

According to its frequency, this clonotype is medium-sized. The chain links TRBV13 to TRBJ2-7; TCRdb's D call of TRBD1 is untestable without DNA. Germline V gene lookup returns CDR1 PRHDT and CDR2 FYEKMQ (reference sequence). This CDR3 comprises 12 residues. CDR3: CASSLTAYEQYF. The full variable domain, in which reference TRBV13 and TRBJ2-7 provide the parts outside the CDR3, is AAGVIQSPRHLIKEKRETATLKCYPIPRHDTVYWYQQGPGQDPQFLISFYEKMQSDKGSIPDRFSAQQFSDYHSELNMSSLELGDSALYFCASSLTAYEQYFGPGTRLTVT.

This clonotype is deemed medium-sized (0.01 to 0.1%) by its frequency. The chain links TRBV20-1 to TRBJ2-1; TCRdb reports TRBD1, a call that lacks DNA to check it against. From germline, CDR1 is DFQATT and CDR2 SNEGSKA (reference sequence). This CDR3 is 13 amino acids long. CDR3 sequence: CSAKRQTGGEQFF.

The rearrangement links TRBV7-9 to TRBJ2-1; TCRdb's assignment of TRBD1 cannot be checked, as there is no DNA. Germline lookup yields CDR1 SEHNR and CDR2 FQNEAQ (reference sequence). The CDR3 has 15 amino acids. CDR3 sequence reads: CASSFDRGPYNEQFF.

Its frequency marks this clonotype as medium-sized (0.01 to 0.1%). V and J are TRBV28 and TRBJ2-5; TCRdb's D call, TRBD2, is unchecked because there is no DNA. This CDR3 region has 13 residues. Per the germline V gene, CDR1 is MDHEN and CDR2 is SYDVKM. The CDR3 spells CASHALGLETQYF.

This clonotype is labeled medium-sized (0.01 to 0.1%) based on frequency. V usage is TRBV19 and J usage is TRBJ2-5; TCRdb's D gene call, TRBD1, goes unchecked for lack of DNA. CDR1 and CDR2 (germline): LNHDA, SQIVND (reference sequence). This CDR3 spans 14 amino acids. CDR3 region: CASSSPGAEETQYF.

In terms of frequency, this clonotype is medium-sized. CDR3 sequence reads: CASSKVASYLSGNTIYF. The chain has TRBV21-1 and TRBJ1-3. TRBV21-1 is noted as a pseudogene. The CDR3 loop spans 17 amino acids.

Its frequency marks this clonotype as medium-sized (0.01 to 0.1%). The rearrangement uses TRBV5-8 and TRBJ2-2; TCRdb returns TRBD1, unconfirmable since there is no DNA. This CDR3 comprises 15 residues. CDR1 is SGHTS and CDR2 is YDEGEE in the germline V gene. CDR3 amino acids: CASSTRTANTGELFF. Complete variable domain (other parts from reference TRBV5-8 and TRBJ2-2): EAGVTQSPTHLIKTRGQQATLRCSPISGHTSVYWYQQALGLGLQFLLWYDEGEERNRGNFPPRFSGRQFPNYSSELNVNALELEDSALYLCASSTRTANTGELFFGEGSRLTVL.

The V and J genes are TRBV29-1 and TRBJ1-2; as DNA is missing, the TRBD1 call by TCRdb cannot be tested. The CDR3 extends over 13 amino acids. Germline lookup yields CDR1 SQVTM and CDR2 ANQGSEA. CDR3 amino acids: CSVEAGALYGYTF.

The chain is built from TRBV18 and TRBJ1-1; TCRdb lists TRBD1, though no DNA is available to test this call. The CDR3 is 14 amino acids. The germline gives CDR1 KGHSH, CDR2 LQKENI. This CDR3 is CASSPDRMWTEAFF.

The chain carries TRBV4-1 and TRBJ2-1; TCRdb selects TRBD2, and the lack of DNA leaves this call unchecked. There are 17 residues in the CDR3. CDR1 MGHRA and CDR2 YSYEKL come from the germline V gene. This CDR3 reads CASSQDHSAGGLNEQFF.

The CDR3 protein is CASSLGLVPDTQYF. The rearrangement joins TRBV6-2 or TRBV6-3 to TRBJ2-3. Germline loops: CDR1 MNHEY, CDR2 SVGEGT. There are 14 residues in the CDR3.

Considering frequency, this clonotype is medium-sized. CDR3 sequence: CASSHGTTGTDTQYF. This rearrangement joins TRBV9 to TRBJ2-3; absent DNA, TCRdb's TRBD1 call cannot be checked. Germline V gene data show CDR1 as SGDLS and CDR2 as YYNGEE. The CDR3 sequence is 15 residues long.

This rearrangement joins TRBV4-1 to TRBJ2-7; TCRdb picks TRBD2, but there is no DNA to check that call. The CDR3 consists of 17 residues. Germline CDR1 and CDR2: MGHRA and YSYEKL. The CDR3 reads CASSQDLAGGLLDEQYF.

This rearrangement joins TRBV6-5 to TRBJ2-1. Germline CDR1 is MNHEY and CDR2 is SVGAGI. This CDR3 region has 11 residues. CDR3 in amino acids: CASSYGLMQFF.